What follows are 9 T cell receptor beta chains derived from one specimen sequenced in a study of shared clonotypes between healthy human individuals. Produced via immunoSEQ multiplex PCR; TCRdb's table is partial and in-frame only. This sample has 740,000 or so clones, with 73% found just once. The sample taken for sequencing was memory CD4+ T cells sorted from blood. Subset: CD45RA-negative fraction. The origin of the receptors is a young woman in good health.

This clone has only a few counts. The chain joins TRBV6-5 to TRBJ2-5, with 7 nucleotides matching TRBD1. Germline V gene lookup returns CDR1 MNHEY and CDR2 SVGAGI. V was pared by 5 bases and J by 3 bases, with 3 bases of the junction left unmatched. The CDR3 length is 13 residues. The CDR3 loop reads CASSGTAKETQYF. As DNA, the CDR3 is TGTGCCAGCAGTGGGACAGCTAAAGAGACCCAGTACTTC.

A few counts support this clone. The rearrangement joins TRBV6-5 to TRBJ2-7; maybe TRBD2 (5 bases). Germline lookup yields CDR1 MNHEY and CDR2 SVGAGI. This CDR3 is built from 12 residues. V gave up 7 bases and J gave up 7 bases, with 14 bases separating them. CDR3 nucleotides: TGTGCCAGCAAAGCGGCACTTGGGGAGCAGTACTTC. It translates to CASKAALGEQYF.

Comment on this clone: This sample includes further DNA sequences coding for the same CDR3. The chain combines TRBV5-1 with TRBJ1-3; 8 nucleotides align to TRBD1. Per germline, CDR1 SGHRS and CDR2 YFSETQ. J gave up 3 bases and V 4 bases, and 3 bases lay outside the gene matches. This CDR3 has 14 residues. In DNA form, the CDR3 reads TGCGCCAGCAGCCCGACAGGGGTTGGAAACACCATATATTTT. This codes for CASSPTGVGNTIYF.

This chain links TRBV30 with TRBJ1-1; 10 nucleotides line up with TRBD1. Germline-derived CDR1 and CDR2 are GTSNPN and SVGIG (reference sequence). The trim removed 4 bases at V and 3 bases at J, leaving 8 bases unmatched. The CDR3 consists of 15 residues. The CDR3 region has the DNA TGTGCCTGGACACCCGTCGGGACAGGGGACACTGAAGCTTTCTTT. Its translation is CAWTPVGTGDTEAFF.

The rearrangement joins TRBV15 to TRBJ2-5; D uncertain. The CDR3 covers 15 residues. V gave up 5 bases and J gave up 1 base, with 14 bases separating them. Germline lookup yields CDR1 LNHNV and CDR2 YYDKDF (reference sequence). The CDR3 DNA sequence: TGTGCCACCAGCCGGTTTAGTCCGTCCCAAGAGACCCAGTACTTC. It encodes CATSRFSPSQETQYF.

The rearrangement links TRBV5-4 to TRBJ2-2, with D hard to call. Germline V gene data show CDR1 as SGHNT and CDR2 as YYREEE (reference sequence). This CDR3 has 16 residues. Trimming took off 4 bases at V and 0 bases at J, with 13 bases between the two ends. CDR3 nucleotide sequence: TGTGCCAGCAGCCCCTCCCCAGGAACGAACACCGGGGAGCTGTTTTTT. Translated, it gives CASSPSPGTNTGELFF.

The V call is TRBV27, the J call TRBJ2-7; TRBD1 matches 9 bases. Germline lookup yields CDR1 MNHEY and CDR2 SMNVEV (reference sequence). J was trimmed by 4 bases and V by 6 bases; bases with no gene match: 4. The CDR3 consists of 13 residues. The CDR3 region is CASRGTGQYEQYF. The CDR3, as DNA: TGTGCCAGCAGGGGGACAGGGCAATACGAGCAGTACTTC.

This clone was counted between two and nine times. V and J are TRBV29-1 and TRBJ2-5, with D possibly TRBD1 on 6 matching bases. Germline V gene data show CDR1 as SQVTM and CDR2 as ANQGSEA. Trimming pared 4 bases from V and 9 bases from J, leaving 12 bases between. The CDR3 runs to 11 residues. CDR3 residues: CSVVETGPQYF. DNA for the CDR3: TGCAGCGTTGTTGAGACAGGACCCCAGTACTTC.

The sample holds many counts of this clone. This rearrangement joins TRBV30 to TRBJ2-1; TRBD2 aligns across 8 bases. This CDR3 comprises 16 residues. Unmatched junction bases numbered 9, after V lost 1 base and J lost 4 bases. From germline, CDR1 is GTSNPN and CDR2 SVGIG (reference sequence). CDR3 loop: CAWSALGAGGYNEQFF. Here the CDR3 DNA reads TGTGCCTGGAGTGCCCTCGGCGCGGGAGGTTACAATGAGCAGTTCTTC.